These T cell receptor beta chains were read from a single sample in a study of response to subunit inactivated influenza vaccine. TCRdb reprocessed the RT-PCR reads with MiXCR, giving one entry per CDR3 protein. The sample lists about half a million distinct CDR3 sequences; 25% were seen once. Specimen: CD4+ T cells sorted from PBMCs, collected about 5 days after vaccination. All receptors derive from a man aged 45-60 years who received an inactivated influenza vaccine. Each CDR3 is given with its conserved first and last residue. The D gene is left open where the match is weak. A clone size is listed for some rows: how often the clone was seen (once, few, many), or a class if it is expanded.

TRBV27	TRBJ2-1	TRBD2	NA	TGTGCCAGCAGTTTATCGATACTAGCGAGTTACAATGAGCAGTTCTTC	CASSLSILASYNEQFF
TRBV10-3	TRBJ1-1	TRBD1	NA	TGTGCCATCAGGGGCGGACAGGGGGGCACTGAAGCTTTCTTT	CAIRGGQGGTEAFF
TRBV24-1	TRBJ2-3	NA	NA	TGTGCCACCAGTGATTCCCCCTACAAGGGTACGCAGTATTTT	CATSDSPYKGTQYF
TRBV7-2	TRBJ2-3	TRBD2	NA	TGTGCCAGCAGCTTACCCTCCGGGACTAGCGGGAGGGATACGCAGTATTTT	CASSLPSGTSGRDTQYF
TRBV11-2	TRBJ2-3	TRBD2	NA	TGTGCCAGCAGCCTCACTAGCGGGGGATTGGGAGATACGCAGTATTTT	CASSLTSGGLGDTQYF
TRBV20-1	TRBJ2-3	TRBD1	few	TGCAGTGCTAGCCGGGACAGGGGATACACAGATACGCAGTATTTT	CSASRDRGYTDTQYF
TRBV29-1	TRBJ1-1	NA	NA	TGCAGCGTTACAACCGGGACCAGAGGGACTGAAGCTTTCTTT	CSVTTGTRGTEAFF
TRBV4-1	TRBJ1-5	TRBD1	few	TGCGCCAGCAGCCAAGATCGGACAGGAAATCAGCCCCAGCATTTT	CASSQDRTGNQPQHF
TRBV7-2	TRBJ2-6	NA	many	TGTGCCAGCAGCTTAGCACGGGACGGATTCTCTGGGGCCAACGTCCTGACTTTC	CASSLARDGFSGANVLTF
TRBV6-1	TRBJ2-3	TRBD1	few	TGTGCCAGCAGTAGAGGACAGGGGGCGGGTCCCACAGATACGCAGTATTTT	CASSRGQGAGPTDTQYF
TRBV11-1	TRBJ2-5	NA	NA	TGTGCCAGCAGCTTAGCTAGGCTAACCTCCCTCAACTTCGGAGAGACCCAGTACTTC	CASSLARLTSLNFGETQYF
TRBV4-2	TRBJ2-3	NA	NA	TGTGCCAGCAGCCAAGAAGCCGACACAGATACGCAGTATTTT	CASSQEADTDTQYF
TRBV29-1	TRBJ2-1	NA	many	TGCAGCGTTGAAGATTTTGGGGGTGGGTCCTACAATGAGCAGTTCTTC	CSVEDFGGGSYNEQFF
TRBV6-1	TRBJ1-5	TRBD1	NA	TGTGCCAGCAGTCAGACAGGGCCGGGCAATCAGCCCCAGCATTTT	CASSQTGPGNQPQHF
TRBV10-3	TRBJ2-6	NA	NA	TGTGCCATCGCCGGGAGCACACACTCTGGGGCCAACGTCCTGACTTTC	CAIAGSTHSGANVLTF
TRBV6-5	TRBJ2-5	TRBD2	few	TGTGCCAGCAGTTACTCGTTTTTGGCGGGGGGGCGGGAGGAGACCCAGTACTTC	CASSYSFLAGGREETQYF
TRBV29-1	TRBJ2-5	NA	NA	TGCAGCGTCTGGACTTCGGGGGGGGACAGGGAACAAGAGACCCAGTACTTC	CSVWTSGGDREQETQYF
TRBV28	TRBJ2-7	TRBD2	NA	TGTGCCAGCTCCACGGGACTAGTGACCGAGCAGTACTTC	CASSTGLVTEQYF
TRBV4-3	TRBJ1-5	NA	NA	TGCGCCAGCAGCCAAGTTACAGGAGATGAGCCCCAGCATTTT	CASSQVTGDEPQHF
TRBV15	TRBJ1-1	TRBD1	few	TGTGCCACCAGCTACAGGACAGGTGGCCTGAACACTGAAGCTTTCTTT	CATSYRTGGLNTEAFF
TRBV18	TRBJ2-1	NA	NA	TGTGCCAGCTCACCAACGACTCGCTCCTACAATGAGCAGTTCTTC	CASSPTTRSYNEQFF
TRBV20-1	TRBJ2-3	TRBD2	few	TGCAGTGCCTCGACTAGCGGGGCATCAGATACGCAGTATTTT	CSASTSGASDTQYF
TRBV6-1	TRBJ1-1	NA	few	TGTGCCAGCAGTGAAGGTCAAGCCGGGGCTGAGGCTTTCTTT	CASSEGQAGAEAFF
TRBV4-2	TRBJ2-3	NA	once	TGTGCCAGCAGCCAGAACTTTCAGACCACAGATACGCAGTATTTT	CASSQNFQTTDTQYF